Detailed here is one T cell receptor beta chain. The antigen is not known. Clones were read by immunoSEQ multiplex PCR, and TCRdb kept only the in-frame ones, dropping some. There are about 64,000 clones in the sample; roughly 80% occur only once, and about 2.3% lies in the top ten. This entry is derived from a study of OX40 agonist ivuxolimab in advanced cancers. Study as a whole: Dose-escalation patients were diagnosed with hepatocellular carcinoma, melanoma, renal cell cancer or head and neck cancer. Study-wide points: Expansion of clones was among the lowest in partial responders at 0.1-3.0 mg/kg.

With 3 bases removed from V and 2 bases from J, the gap between germline ends came to 13 bases. Germline V gene data show CDR1 as GTSNPN and CDR2 as SVGIG (reference sequence). The CDR3 loop spans 14 amino acids. The sequenced sample was CD4+ or CD8+ T cells sorted from blood, obtained in a trial of the OX40 agonist ivuxolimab. The receptor was derived from an adult with an advanced solid tumor such as melanoma, head and neck, liver or kidney cancer. The V call is TRBV30, the J call TRBJ1-2; D is unclear. In DNA form, the CDR3 reads TGTGCCTGGAGACGGAGGGAGACCAACTATGGCTACACCTTC. Protein sequence: CAWRRRETNYGYTF.